This T cell receptor (beta chain) was identified during a study of cytomegalovirus exposure and HLA in healthy donors. Findings and caveats of the study: The study flagged some 180 TCR beta chains as cytomegalovirus-associated.

Sequenced by immunoSEQ multiplex PCR; TCRdb stores in-frame clones only, minus some. This sample carries about 66,000 clones, 95% to 98% of them seen once, and the ten largest clones take around 1.5%. CDR1 is ENHRY, CDR2 SYGVKD, per germline. With 0 bases clipped from V and 4 bases from J, the junction kept 2 bases outside the gene matches. This CDR3 comprises 15 residues. About this clone itself: Its antigen is undetermined.

The sample taken for sequencing was PBMCs. J is TRBJ2-7 and V is TRBV10-3; 11 bases fit TRBD2. The sequence came from a woman between 18 and 30 years old in good health and CMV-seropositive. The CDR3 loop reads CAISESTSGRYEQYF. The CDR3 region has the DNA TGTGCCATCAGTGAGTCTACTAGCGGGAGATACGAGCAGTACTTC.